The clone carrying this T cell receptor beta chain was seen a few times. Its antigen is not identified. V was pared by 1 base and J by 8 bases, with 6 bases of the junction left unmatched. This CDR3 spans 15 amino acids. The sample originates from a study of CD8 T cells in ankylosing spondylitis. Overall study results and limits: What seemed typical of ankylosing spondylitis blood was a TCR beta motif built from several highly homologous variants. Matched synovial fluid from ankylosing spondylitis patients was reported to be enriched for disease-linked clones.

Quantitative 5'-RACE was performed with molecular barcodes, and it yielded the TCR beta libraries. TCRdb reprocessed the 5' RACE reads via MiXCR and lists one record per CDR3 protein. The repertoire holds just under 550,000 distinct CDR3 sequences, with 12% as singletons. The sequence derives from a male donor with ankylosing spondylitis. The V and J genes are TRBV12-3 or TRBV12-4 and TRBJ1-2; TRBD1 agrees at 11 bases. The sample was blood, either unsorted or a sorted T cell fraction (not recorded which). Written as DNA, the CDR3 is TGTGCCAGCAGTTTAGGGACAGGGGGCAGGGGGGGCTACACCTTC. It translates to CASSLGTGGRGGYTF.